Listed below are T cell receptor beta chains from one sample, sequenced in a study of radiotherapy plus CTLA-4 blockade in lung cancer. Some clones are missing from TCRdb's copy, which holds only in-frame ones; the method was immunoSEQ multiplex PCR. The sample holds around 31,000 clones, 78% seen once. This sample comprised peripheral blood, obtained from a patient treated with radiotherapy plus ipilimumab. These receptors originate from a human donor with non-small cell lung cancer who had stable disease on radiotherapy plus ipilimumab. Each CDR3 is given with its conserved first and last residue.

j_call	v_call	cdr3_aa
TRBJ1-5	TRBV6-5	CASSYIQGIQHF
TRBJ2-1	TRBV5-1	CASSSWDSSGRDEQFF
TRBJ1-3	TRBV19	CASMRGGNTIYF
TRBJ2-7	TRBV30	CAWSVQGTRGEQYF
TRBJ1-5	TRBV29-1	CSVGSGHNQPQHF
TRBJ1-2	TRBV5-5	CASSRRGGYGYTF
TRBJ1-2	TRBV6-6	CASSYSGLFYGYTF
TRBJ1-2	TRBV30	CAGGNPASLSYGYTF
TRBJ1-6	TRBV5-4	CASSDDSGTLHF
TRBJ1-1	TRBV18	CASSQGTQNTEAFF
TRBJ1-4	TRBV30	CAWSVIGQGGEKLFF
TRBJ1-1	TRBV30	CAWRLAGQGNTEAFF
TRBJ2-2	TRBV7-2	CASSLAGTNTGELFF
TRBJ1-2	TRBV27	CASSFRDRGGYTF